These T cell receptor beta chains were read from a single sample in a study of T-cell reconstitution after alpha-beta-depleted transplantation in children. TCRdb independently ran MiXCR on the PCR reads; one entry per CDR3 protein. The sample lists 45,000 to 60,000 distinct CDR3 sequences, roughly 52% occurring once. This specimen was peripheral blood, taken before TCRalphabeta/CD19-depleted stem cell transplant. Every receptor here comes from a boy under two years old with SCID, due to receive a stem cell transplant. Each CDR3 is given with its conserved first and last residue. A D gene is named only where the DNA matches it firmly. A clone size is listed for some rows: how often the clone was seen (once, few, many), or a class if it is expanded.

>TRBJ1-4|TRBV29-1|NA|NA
TGCAGCGTCACAGGGTGGCCTAATGAAAAACTGTTTTTT
CSVTGWPNEKLFF
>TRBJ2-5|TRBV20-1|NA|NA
TGCAGTGCTAGTATCGGGTTCGAGACCCAGTACTTC
CSASIGFETQYF
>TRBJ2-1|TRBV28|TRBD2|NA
TGTGCCAGCAGTCCCGGGACTAGCGGGGGGAATGAGCAGTTCTTC
CASSPGTSGGNEQFF
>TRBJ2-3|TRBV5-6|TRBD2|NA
TGTGCCAGCAGCTTTTTTGGAATAGCGGGGGGCACAGATACGCAGTATTTT
CASSFFGIAGGTDTQYF
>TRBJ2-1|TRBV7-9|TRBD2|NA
TGTGCCAGCAGCTTAGGCCAACTAGCGGGGACCTACAATGAGCAGTTCTTC
CASSLGQLAGTYNEQFF
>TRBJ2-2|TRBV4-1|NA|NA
TGCGCCAGCAGCCCCAGCGGACGTAACACCGGGGAGCTGTTTTTT
CASSPSGRNTGELFF
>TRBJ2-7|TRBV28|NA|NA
TGTGCCAGCAGTCCCCTGGGGAACGAGCAGTACTTC
CASSPLGNEQYF
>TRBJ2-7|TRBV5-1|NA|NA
TGCGCCAGCAGCGGACACCCAAGGGCCTACGAGCAGTACTTC
CASSGHPRAYEQYF
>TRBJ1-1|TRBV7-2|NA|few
TGTGCCAGCAGCTTACTCGGGGGACGAACTGGAGCTTTCTTT
CASSLLGGRTGAFF
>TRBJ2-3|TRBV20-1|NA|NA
TGCAGTGCTAGAGGCGGGGGCCGCACAGATACGCAGTATTTT
CSARGGGRTDTQYF
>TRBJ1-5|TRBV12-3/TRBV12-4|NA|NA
TGTGCCAGCAGTTTAGATCAGCCCCAGCATTTT
CASSLDQPQHF
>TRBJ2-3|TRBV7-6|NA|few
TGTGCCAGCAGCCCAATACTCTACACAGATACGCAGTATTTT
CASSPILYTDTQYF
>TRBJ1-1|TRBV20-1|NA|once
TGCAGTGCTAGAGAACTTTTGAACACTGAAGCTTTCTTT
CSARELLNTEAFF
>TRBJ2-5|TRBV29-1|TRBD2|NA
TGCAGCGTTGAATTAGCGGGCGGGTCAGAGACCCAGTACTTC
CSVELAGGSETQYF
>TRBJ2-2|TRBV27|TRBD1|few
TGTGCCAGCAGTTCCATAGACAGGGTAGACACCGGGGAGCTGTTTTTT
CASSSIDRVDTGELFF
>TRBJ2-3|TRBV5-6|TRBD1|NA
TGTGCCAGCAGCCCCGCAGGGGGCCCCACGCAGTATTTT
CASSPAGGPTQYF
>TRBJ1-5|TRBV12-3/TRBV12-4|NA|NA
TGTGCCAGCAGTGGCCTTCAGGGAGGGAGCCAGCCCCAGCATTTT
CASSGLQGGSQPQHF
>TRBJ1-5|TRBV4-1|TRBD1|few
TGCGCCAGCAGCCAAGATCTGCTTGACCGGGACAGCCTCTTTAGCAATCAGCCCCAGCATTTT
CASSQDLLDRDSLFSNQPQHF
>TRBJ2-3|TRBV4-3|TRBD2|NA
TGCGCCAGCAGCCAAGCTATGCGGGGGGGCACAGATACGCAGTATTTT
CASSQAMRGGTDTQYF
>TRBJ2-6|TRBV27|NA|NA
TGTGCCAGCAGTTACGCAATCTCTGGGGCCAACGTCCTGACTTTC
CASSYAISGANVLTF
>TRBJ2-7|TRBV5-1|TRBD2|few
TGCGCCAGCAGCCCGGAGGGCAATAGCGGGGCCTACGAGCAGTACTTC
CASSPEGNSGAYEQYF
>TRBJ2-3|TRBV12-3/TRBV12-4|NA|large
TGTGCCAGCAGTCCGAGGTTGGATACGCAGTATTTT
CASSPRLDTQYF
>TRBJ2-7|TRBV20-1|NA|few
TGCAGTGCTTCCACAGGGTCATACGAGCAGTACTTC
CSASTGSYEQYF
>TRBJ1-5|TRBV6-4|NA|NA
TGTGCCAGCAGTCTGACTCCGGGGAGCAATCAGCCCCAGCATTTT
CASSLTPGSNQPQHF
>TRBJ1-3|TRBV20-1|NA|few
TGCAGTGCTAGAGATCTAACAGGTGGAGACTCTGGAAACACCATATATTTT
CSARDLTGGDSGNTIYF
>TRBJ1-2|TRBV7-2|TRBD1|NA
TGTGCCAGCACTCCTACAGGGGGCAAGGGGGGCTACACCTTC
CASTPTGGKGGYTF
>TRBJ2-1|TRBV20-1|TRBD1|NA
TGCAGTGCAGGGGGCAGGGGCTCGCTCTTC
CSAGGRGSLF
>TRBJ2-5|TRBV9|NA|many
TGTGCCAGCAGCGATATCGAAGAGACCCAGTACTTC
CASSDIEETQYF
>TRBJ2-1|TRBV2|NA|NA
TGTGCCAGCAGCGTGGTTAGTGGGATTTACAATGAGCAGTTCTTC
CASSVVSGIYNEQFF
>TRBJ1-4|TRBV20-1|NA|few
TGCAGTGCTAGGGGCTATGAAAAACTGTTTTTT
CSARGYEKLFF
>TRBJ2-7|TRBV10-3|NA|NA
TGTGCCATCAGTGAATCTGGGAACGAGCAGTACTTC
CAISESGNEQYF
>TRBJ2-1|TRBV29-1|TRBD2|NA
TGCAGCGTTGAGATAGCGGGGGTGGGGAATGAGCAGTTCTTC
CSVEIAGVGNEQFF
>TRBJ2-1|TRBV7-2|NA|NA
TGTGCCAGCAACCTACAAATGGACTACAATGAGCAGTTCTTC
CASNLQMDYNEQFF
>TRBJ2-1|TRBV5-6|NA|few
TGTGCCAGCGCACGGGGCTACTCCTACAATGAGCAGTTCTTC
CASARGYSYNEQFF
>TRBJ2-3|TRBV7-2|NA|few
TGTGCCAGCAGCTTAGCGGGGCGCACAGATACGCAGTATTTT
CASSLAGRTDTQYF
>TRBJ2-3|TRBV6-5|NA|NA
TGTGCCAGCAGTTCCCCCGAGGTTCGGGGCACAGATACGCAGTATTTT
CASSSPEVRGTDTQYF
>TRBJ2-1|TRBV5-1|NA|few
TGCGCCAGCAGCCCCGTGGGCCAAAGGGAGCAGTTCTTC
CASSPVGQREQFF
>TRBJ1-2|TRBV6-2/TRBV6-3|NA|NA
TGTGCCAGCAGTTTGGGACATATGTATGGCTACACCTTC
CASSLGHMYGYTF
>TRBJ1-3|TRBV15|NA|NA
TGTGCCACCAGCAGAGATGACCTCGGGCCCGCGGGAAACACCATATATTTT
CATSRDDLGPAGNTIYF
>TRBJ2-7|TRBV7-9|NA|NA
TGTGCCAGCAGCTTAGGGAGGCAGTACGAGCAGTACTTC
CASSLGRQYEQYF
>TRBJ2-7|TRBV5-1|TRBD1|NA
TGCGCCAGCAGCAGAAACAGGGGGACCTACGAGCAGTACTTC
CASSRNRGTYEQYF
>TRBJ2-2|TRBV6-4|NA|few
TGTGCCAGCAGTGACTCGCTACATACCGGGGAGCTGTTTTTT
CASSDSLHTGELFF
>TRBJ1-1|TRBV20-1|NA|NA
TGCAGTGCTCCCATTTCAGGGTTGAACACTGAAGCTTTCTTT
CSAPISGLNTEAFF
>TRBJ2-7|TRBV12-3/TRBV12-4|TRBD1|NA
TGTGCCAGCAGTCCTAGGACAGGGTACTACGAGCAGTACTTC
CASSPRTGYYEQYF
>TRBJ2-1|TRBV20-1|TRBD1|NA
TGCAGTGCTAGACAGGGGGACAATGAGCAGTTCTTC
CSARQGDNEQFF
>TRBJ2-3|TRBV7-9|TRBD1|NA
TGTGCCAGCATCAGCCGACCAGGGGGCGAGTCAGATACGCAGTATTTT
CASISRPGGESDTQYF
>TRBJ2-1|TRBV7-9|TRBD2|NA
TGTGCCAGCAGCTCGGGACTAGCGGGCCCCGCGGTGTTCTTC
CASSSGLAGPAVFF
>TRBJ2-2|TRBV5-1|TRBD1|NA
TGCGCCAGCAGCTCTTCTCCTCTAGACAGGGCCGGGGAGCTGTTTTTT
CASSSSPLDRAGELFF
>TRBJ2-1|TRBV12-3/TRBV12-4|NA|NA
TGTGCCAGCAGTTTACCGGGACGGCTCTCTAGTGAGCAGTTCTTC
CASSLPGRLSSEQFF
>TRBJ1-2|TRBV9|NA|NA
TGTGCCAGCAGCGTAGTGCAAGGGAATGGCTACACCTTC
CASSVVQGNGYTF
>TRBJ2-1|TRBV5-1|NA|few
TGCGCCAGCAGCCATCGCGATAACAGCTATGAGCAGTTCTTC
CASSHRDNSYEQFF
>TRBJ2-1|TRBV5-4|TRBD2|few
TGTGCCAGCAGCCGCCGCGGGGGGCAGAACAATGAGCAGTTCTTC
CASSRRGGQNNEQFF
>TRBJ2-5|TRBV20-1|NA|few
TGCAGTGCTCCCGGGTCCTACCAAGAGACCCAGTACTTC
CSAPGSYQETQYF
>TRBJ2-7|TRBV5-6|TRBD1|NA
TGTGCCAGCAGCTTGGGCCCGGGACAGTTCTACGAGCAGTACTTC
CASSLGPGQFYEQYF